Listed here is a single T cell receptor (beta chain). The antigen remains unidentified. The data derive from a study of T cell responses to AZD1222 COVID-19 vaccine. Study-level points and caveats: It was only a handful of AZD1222 recipients who were seropositive at baseline. Without day 14 samples, only post-peak T cell repertoires were studied. Close to half of all spike-specific TCRs reportedly target regions of the variants that are unmutated.

Libraries were prepared by immunoSEQ multiplex PCR; TCRdb keeps only in-frame clonotypes and omits some of them. Found here are under 140,000 clones, roughly 90% of them singletons; the top ten hold 2% to 3%. The CDR3 totals 15 residues. Germline loops: CDR1 MNHEY, CDR2 SVGAGI. V was trimmed by 2 bases and J by 3 bases, leaving 13 bases between them. Whether given at about 4 or about 12 weeks, second doses were pooled. This sequence joins TRBV6-5 and TRBJ1-1, with D possibly matching TRBD1 (5 bases). The receptor comes from an adult who received the AZD1222 COVID-19 vaccine. Sample: peripheral blood, taken 28 days after the second AZD1222 dose. The CDR3 spells CASSYGSGWDTEAFF. In DNA, the CDR3 is TGTGCCAGCAGTTACGGTTCAGGGTGGGACACTGAAGCTTTCTTT.